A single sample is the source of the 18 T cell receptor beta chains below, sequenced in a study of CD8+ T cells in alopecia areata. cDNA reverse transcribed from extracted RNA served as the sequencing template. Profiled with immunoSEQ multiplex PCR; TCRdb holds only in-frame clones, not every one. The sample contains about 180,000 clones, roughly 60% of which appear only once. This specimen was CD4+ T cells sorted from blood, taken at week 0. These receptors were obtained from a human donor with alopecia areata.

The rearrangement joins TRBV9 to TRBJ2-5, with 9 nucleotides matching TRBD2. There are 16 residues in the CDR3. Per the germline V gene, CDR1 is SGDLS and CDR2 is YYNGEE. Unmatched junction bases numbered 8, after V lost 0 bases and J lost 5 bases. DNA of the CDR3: TGTGCCAGCAGCGTAGGACTAGCGGTAATCGGCGAGACCCAGTACTTC. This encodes CASSVGLAVIGETQYF.

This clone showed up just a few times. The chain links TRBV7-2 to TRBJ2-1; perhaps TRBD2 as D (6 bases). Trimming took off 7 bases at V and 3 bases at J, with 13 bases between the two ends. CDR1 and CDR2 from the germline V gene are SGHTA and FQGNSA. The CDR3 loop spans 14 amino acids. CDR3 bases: TGTGCCAGCAACCGACTAGAAAACTACAATGAGCAGTTCTTC. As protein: CASNRLENYNEQFF.

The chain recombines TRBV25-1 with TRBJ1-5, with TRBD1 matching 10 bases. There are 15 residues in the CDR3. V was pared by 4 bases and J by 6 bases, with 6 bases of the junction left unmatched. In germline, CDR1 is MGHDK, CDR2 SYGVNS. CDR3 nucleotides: TGTGCCAGCAGTGGTCCGGGACAGGGGTTTCAGCCCCAGCATTTT. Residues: CASSGPGQGFQPQHF.

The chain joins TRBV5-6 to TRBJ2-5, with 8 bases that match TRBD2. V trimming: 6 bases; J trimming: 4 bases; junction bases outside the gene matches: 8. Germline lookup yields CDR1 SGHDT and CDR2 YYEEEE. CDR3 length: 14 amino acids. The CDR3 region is CASIRRTSLETQYF. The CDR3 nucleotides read TGTGCCAGCATCCGTAGGACTAGCCTAGAGACCCAGTACTTC. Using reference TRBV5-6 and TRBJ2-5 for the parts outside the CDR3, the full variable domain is DAGVTQSPTHLIKTRGQQVTLRCSPKSGHDTVSWYQQALGQGPQFIFQYYEEEERQRGNFPDRFSGHQFPNYSSELNVNALLLGDSALYLCASIRRTSLETQYFGPGTRLLVL.

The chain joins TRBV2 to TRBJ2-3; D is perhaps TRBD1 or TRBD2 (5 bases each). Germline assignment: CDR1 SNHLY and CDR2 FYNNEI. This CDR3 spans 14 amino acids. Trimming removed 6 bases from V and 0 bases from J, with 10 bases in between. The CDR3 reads CASSRDLSTDTQYF. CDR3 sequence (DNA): TGTGCCAGCAGCAGGGACCTTAGCACAGATACGCAGTATTTT.

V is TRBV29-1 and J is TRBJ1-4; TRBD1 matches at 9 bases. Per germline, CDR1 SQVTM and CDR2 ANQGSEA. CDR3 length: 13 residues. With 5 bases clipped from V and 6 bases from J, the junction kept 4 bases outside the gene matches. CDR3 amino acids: CSVWTGDDEKLFF. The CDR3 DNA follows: TGCAGCGTTTGGACAGGGGATGATGAAAAACTGTTTTTT. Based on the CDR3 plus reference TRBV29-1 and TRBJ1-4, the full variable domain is SAVISQKPSRDICQRGTSLTIQCQVDSQVTMMFWYRQQPGQSLTLIATANQGSEATYESGFVIDKFPISRPNLTFSTLTVSNMSPEDSSIYLCSVWTGDDEKLFFGSGTQLSVL.

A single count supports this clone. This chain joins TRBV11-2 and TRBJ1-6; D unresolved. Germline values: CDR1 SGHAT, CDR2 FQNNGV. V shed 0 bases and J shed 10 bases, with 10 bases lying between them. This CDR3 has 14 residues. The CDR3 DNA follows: TGTGCCAGCAGCTTAGATGGAGTTGGGTCACCCCTCCACTTT. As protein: CASSLDGVGSPLHF.

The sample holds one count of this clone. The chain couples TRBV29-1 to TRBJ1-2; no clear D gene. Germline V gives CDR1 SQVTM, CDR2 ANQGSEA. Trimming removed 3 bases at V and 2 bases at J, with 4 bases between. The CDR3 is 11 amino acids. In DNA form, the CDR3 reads TGCAGCGTTGACACAAACTATGGCTACACCTTC. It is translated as CSVDTNYGYTF.

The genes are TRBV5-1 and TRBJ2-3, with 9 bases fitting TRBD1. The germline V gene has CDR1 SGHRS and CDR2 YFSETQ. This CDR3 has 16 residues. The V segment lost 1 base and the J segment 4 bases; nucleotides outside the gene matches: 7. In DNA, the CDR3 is TGCGCCAGCAGCTTGTCTTTGGGACAGGGCGCAGATACGCAGTATTTT. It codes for CASSLSLGQGADTQYF. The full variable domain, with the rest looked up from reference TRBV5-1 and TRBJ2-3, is KAGVTQTPRYLIKTRGQQVTLSCSPISGHRSVSWYQQTPGQGLQFLFEYFSETQRNKGNFPGRFSGRQFSNSRSEMNVSTLELGDSALYLCASSLSLGQGADTQYFGPGTRLTVL.

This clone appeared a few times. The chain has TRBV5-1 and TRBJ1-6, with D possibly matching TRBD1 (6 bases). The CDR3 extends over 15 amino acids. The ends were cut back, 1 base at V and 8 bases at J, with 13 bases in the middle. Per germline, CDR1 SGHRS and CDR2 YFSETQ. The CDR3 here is CASSLSRGFDSPLHF. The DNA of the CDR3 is TGCGCCAGCAGCTTGTCCAGGGGATTCGATTCACCCCTCCACTTT.

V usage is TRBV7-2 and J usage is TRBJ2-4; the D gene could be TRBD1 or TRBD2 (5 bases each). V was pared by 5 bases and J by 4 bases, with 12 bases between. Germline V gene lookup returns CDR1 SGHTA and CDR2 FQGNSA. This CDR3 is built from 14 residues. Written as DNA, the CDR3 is TGTGCCAGCAGCCGGGACGTTTTTAAAAACATTCAGTACTTC. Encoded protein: CASSRDVFKNIQYF.

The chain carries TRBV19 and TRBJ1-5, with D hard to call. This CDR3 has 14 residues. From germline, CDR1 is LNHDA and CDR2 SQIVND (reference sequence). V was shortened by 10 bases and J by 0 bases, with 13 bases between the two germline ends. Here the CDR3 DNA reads TGTGCCACTGCCAGAGTAAATAGCAATCAGCCCCAGCATTTT. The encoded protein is CATARVNSNQPQHF.

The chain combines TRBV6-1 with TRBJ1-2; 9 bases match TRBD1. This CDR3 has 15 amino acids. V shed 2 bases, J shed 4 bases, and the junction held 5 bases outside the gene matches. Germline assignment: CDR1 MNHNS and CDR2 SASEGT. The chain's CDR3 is CASSEIRTGVYGYTF. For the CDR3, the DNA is TGTGCCAGCAGTGAAATCAGGACAGGGGTCTATGGCTACACCTTC.

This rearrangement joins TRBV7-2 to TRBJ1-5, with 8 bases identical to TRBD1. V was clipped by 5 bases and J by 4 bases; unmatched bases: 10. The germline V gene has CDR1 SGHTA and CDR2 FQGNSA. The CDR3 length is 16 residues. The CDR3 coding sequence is TGTGCCAGCAGCACTACAGGGGGAGTCGGGAATCAGCCCCAGCATTTT. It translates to CASSTTGGVGNQPQHF. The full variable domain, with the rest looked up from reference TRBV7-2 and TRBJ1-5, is GAGVSQSPSNKVTEKGKDVELRCDPISGHTALYWYRQSLGQGLEFLIYFQGNSAPDKSGLPSDRFSAERTGGSVSTLTIQRTQQEDSAVYLCASSTTGGVGNQPQHFGDGTRLSIL.

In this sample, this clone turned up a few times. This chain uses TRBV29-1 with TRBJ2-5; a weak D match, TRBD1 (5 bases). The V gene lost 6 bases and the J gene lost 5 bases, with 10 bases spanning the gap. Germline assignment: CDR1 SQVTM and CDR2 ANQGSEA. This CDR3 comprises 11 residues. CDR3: CSVQGRETQYF. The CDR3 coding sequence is TGCAGCGTGCAGGGCCGGGAGACCCAGTACTTC.

The CDR3 coding sequence is TGTGCCAGCAGTGAGGGCGGGGGGATCATCTACGAGCAGTACTTC. Protein sequence: CASSEGGGIIYEQYF. The rearrangement joins TRBV2 to TRBJ2-7; 8 bases align to TRBD2. This CDR3 is 15 amino acids long. The V gene end was trimmed by 3 bases and the J gene end by 3 bases; junction bases not matched to a gene: 7. Per germline, CDR1 SNHLY and CDR2 FYNNEI.

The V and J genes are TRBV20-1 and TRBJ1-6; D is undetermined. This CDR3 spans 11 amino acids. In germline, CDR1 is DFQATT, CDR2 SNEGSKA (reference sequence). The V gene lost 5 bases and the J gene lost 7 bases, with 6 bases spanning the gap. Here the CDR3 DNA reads TGCAGTGCTGGACGGAATTCACCCCTCCACTTT. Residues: CSAGRNSPLHF.

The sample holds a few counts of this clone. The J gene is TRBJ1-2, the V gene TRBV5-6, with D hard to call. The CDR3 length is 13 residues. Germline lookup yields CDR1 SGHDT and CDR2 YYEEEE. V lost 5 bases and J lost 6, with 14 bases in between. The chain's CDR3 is CASSRLVVNGYTF. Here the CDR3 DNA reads TGTGCCAGCAGTCGGCTCGTCGTCAATGGCTACACCTTC. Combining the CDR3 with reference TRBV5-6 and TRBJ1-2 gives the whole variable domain DAGVTQSPTHLIKTRGQQVTLRCSPKSGHDTVSWYQQALGQGPQFIFQYYEEEERQRGNFPDRFSGHQFPNYSSELNVNALLLGDSALYLCASSRLVVNGYTFGSGTRLTVV.